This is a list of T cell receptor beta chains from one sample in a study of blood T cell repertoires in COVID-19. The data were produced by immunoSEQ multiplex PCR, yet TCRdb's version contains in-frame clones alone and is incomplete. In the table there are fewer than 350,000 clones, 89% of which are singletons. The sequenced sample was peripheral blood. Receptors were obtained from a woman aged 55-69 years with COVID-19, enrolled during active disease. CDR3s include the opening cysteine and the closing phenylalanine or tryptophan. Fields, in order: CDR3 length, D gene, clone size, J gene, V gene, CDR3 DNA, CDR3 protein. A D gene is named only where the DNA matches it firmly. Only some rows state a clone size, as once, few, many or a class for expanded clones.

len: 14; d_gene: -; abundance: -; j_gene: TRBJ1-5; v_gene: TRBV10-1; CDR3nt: TGCGCCAGCAGTGAGCAGGGCTCGCTGCAGCCCCAGCATTTT; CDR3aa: CASSEQGSLQPQHF
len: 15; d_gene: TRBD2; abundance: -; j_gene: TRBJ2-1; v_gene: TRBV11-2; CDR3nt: TGTGCCAGCAGCCGTCTCGGGACTAGCTCCTATGAGCAGTTCTTC; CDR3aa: CASSRLGTSSYEQFF
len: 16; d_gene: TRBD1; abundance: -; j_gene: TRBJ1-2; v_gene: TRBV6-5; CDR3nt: TGTGCCAGCAGTTACCACGGGACAGGGCGTAACTATGGCTACACCTTC; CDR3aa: CASSYHGTGRNYGYTF
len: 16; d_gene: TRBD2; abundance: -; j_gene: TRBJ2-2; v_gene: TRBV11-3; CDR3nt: TGTGCCAGCAGTTCAGTCTGGGGGGGGAACACCGGGGAGCTGTTTTTT; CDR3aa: CASSSVWGGNTGELFF
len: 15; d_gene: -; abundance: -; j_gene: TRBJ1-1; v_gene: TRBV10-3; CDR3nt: TGTGCCATCAGTGATCATGACAAGAGGAACACTGAAGCTTTCTTT; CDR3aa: CAISDHDKRNTEAFF
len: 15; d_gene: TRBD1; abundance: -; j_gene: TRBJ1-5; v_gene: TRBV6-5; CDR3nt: TGTGCCAGCAGGAGACAGGGCCTTAGCAATCAGCCCCAGCATTTT; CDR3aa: CASRRQGLSNQPQHF
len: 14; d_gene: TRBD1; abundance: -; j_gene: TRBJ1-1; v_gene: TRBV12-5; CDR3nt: TGTGCTAGTGGCTTGGACAGGGGGCATCCTGAAGCTTTCTTT; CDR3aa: CASGLDRGHPEAFF
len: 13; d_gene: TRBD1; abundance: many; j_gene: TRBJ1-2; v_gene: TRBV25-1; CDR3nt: TGTGCCAGCAGTGAATCAGGGGGCTATGGCTACACCTTC; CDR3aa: CASSESGGYGYTF
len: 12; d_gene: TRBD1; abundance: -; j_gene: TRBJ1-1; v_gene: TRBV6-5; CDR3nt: TGTGCCAGCAGGGACAGGGGGCTGGGGGCTTTCTTT; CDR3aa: CASRDRGLGAFF
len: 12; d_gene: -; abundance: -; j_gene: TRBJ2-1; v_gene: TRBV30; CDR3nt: TGTGCCTGGAGTGCCCGAACTAATGAGCAGTTCTTC; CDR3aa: CAWSARTNEQFF
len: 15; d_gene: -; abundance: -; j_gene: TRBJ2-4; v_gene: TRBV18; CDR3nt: TGTGCCAGCTCACCTGCGCCGTCGGCCAAAAACATTCAGTACTTC; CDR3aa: CASSPAPSAKNIQYF
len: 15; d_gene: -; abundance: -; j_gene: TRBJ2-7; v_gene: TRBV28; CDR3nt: TGTGCCAGCAGTTGGAGGACTGACCTGTCCTACGAGCAGTACTTC; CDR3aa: CASSWRTDLSYEQYF
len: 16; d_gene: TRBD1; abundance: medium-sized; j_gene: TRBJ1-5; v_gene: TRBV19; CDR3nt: TGTGCCAGTAGAGCCGGGACAGGGGTTGGCAATCAGCCCCAGCATTTT; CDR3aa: CASRAGTGVGNQPQHF
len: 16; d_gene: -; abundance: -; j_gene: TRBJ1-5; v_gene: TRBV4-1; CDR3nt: TGCGCCAGCAGCCCTCGGGAGGACTATAGCAATCAGCCCCAGCATTTT; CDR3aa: CASSPREDYSNQPQHF
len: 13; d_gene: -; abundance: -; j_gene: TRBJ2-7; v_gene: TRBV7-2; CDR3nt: TGTGCCAGCAGCCGACGGACAGAAACCGAGCAGTACTTC; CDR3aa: CASSRRTETEQYF
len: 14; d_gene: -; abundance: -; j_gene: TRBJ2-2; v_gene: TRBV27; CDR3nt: TGTGCCAGCAGTTTGGCGGGGGCCACCGGGGAGCTGTTTTTT; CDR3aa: CASSLAGATGELFF
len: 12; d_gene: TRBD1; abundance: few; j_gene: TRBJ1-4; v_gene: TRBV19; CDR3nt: TGTGCCAGCAGGGACAGTTATGAAAAACTGTTTTTT; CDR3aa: CASRDSYEKLFF
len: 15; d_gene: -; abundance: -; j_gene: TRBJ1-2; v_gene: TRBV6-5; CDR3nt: TGTGCCAGCAGAGAGGTACCCACAGGGAACTATGGCTACACCTTC; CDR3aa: CASREVPTGNYGYTF
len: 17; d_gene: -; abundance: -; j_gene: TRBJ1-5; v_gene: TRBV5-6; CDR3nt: TGTGCCAGCAGCTTAGGGGTTTCGGGGGGCGGCAATCAGCCCCAGCATTTT; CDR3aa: CASSLGVSGGGNQPQHF
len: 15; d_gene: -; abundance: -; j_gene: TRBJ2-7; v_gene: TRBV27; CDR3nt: TGTGCCAGCAGCCCAACCCATATAGCCTCCTACGAGCAGTACTTC; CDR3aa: CASSPTHIASYEQYF
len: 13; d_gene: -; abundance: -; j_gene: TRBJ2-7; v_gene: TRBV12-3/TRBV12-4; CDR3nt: TGTGCCAGCAGTTTGGTTCAGGGCCACGAGCAGTACTTC; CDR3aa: CASSLVQGHEQYF
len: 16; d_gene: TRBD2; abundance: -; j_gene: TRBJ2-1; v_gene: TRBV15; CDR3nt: TGTGCCACCAGCAGAGATCCCAGCGGGGGGGCCCGTGAGCAGTTCTTC; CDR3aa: CATSRDPSGGAREQFF
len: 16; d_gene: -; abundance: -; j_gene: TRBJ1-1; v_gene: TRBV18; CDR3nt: TGTGCCAGCTCACCCAGGAGGGGGGGAGAAGACACTGAAGCTTTCTTT; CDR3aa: CASSPRRGGEDTEAFF
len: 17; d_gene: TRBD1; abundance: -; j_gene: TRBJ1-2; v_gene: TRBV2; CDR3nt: TGTGCCAGCAGTGTTTTCGGTCGACAGGGAGTCCCCTATGGCTACACCTTC; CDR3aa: CASSVFGRQGVPYGYTF
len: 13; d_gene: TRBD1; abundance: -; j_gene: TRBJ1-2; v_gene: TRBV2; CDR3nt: TGTGCCAGCAGTGGGGGACAGCGAAATGGCTACACCTTC; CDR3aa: CASSGGQRNGYTF
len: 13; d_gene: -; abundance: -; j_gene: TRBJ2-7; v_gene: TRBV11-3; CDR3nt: TGTGCCAGCAGCGAAGGGGGGGTTGGCGAGCAGTACTTC; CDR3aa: CASSEGGVGEQYF
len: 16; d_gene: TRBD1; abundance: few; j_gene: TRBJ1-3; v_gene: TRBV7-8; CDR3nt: TGTGCCAGCAGCTCCAGACAGGGGGCGAGAGGAAACACCATATATTTT; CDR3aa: CASSSRQGARGNTIYF
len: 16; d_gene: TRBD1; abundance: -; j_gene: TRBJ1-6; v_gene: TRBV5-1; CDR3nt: TGCGCCAGCAGCTTTGGGTTTGACAGGGGGATTTCACCCCTCCACTTT; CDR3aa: CASSFGFDRGISPLHF
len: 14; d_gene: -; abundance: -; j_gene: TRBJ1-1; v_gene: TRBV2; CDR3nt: TGTGCCAGCAGTGTTACACAGACGATCACTGAAGCTTTCTTT; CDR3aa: CASSVTQTITEAFF
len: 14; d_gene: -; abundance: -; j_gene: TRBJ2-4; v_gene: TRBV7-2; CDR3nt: TGTGCCAGCAGCCTCCCCGGAGACCGTCACATTCAGTACTTC; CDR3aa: CASSLPGDRHIQYF
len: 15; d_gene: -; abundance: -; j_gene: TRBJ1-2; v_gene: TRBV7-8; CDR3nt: TGTGCCAGCAGCTACAGTGGGGGGGGCCTCTATGGCTACACCTTC; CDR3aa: CASSYSGGGLYGYTF
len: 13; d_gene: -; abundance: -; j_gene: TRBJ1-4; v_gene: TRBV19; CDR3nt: TGTGCCAGTAGTAGAACAGGGACTGAAAAACTGTTTTTT; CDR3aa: CASSRTGTEKLFF
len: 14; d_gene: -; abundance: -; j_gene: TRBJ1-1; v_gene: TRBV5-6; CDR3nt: TGTGCCAGCAGCTTGGTTAGCATGAACACTGAAGCTTTCTTT; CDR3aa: CASSLVSMNTEAFF
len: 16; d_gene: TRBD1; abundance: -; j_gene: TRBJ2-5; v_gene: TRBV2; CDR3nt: TGTGCCAGCAGTGAGATCAGGGGGCTAATTCTAGAGACCCAGTACTTC; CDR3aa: CASSEIRGLILETQYF
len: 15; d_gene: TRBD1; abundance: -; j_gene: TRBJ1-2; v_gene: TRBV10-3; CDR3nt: TGTGCCATCAGTGCGAGGGACAGGGTGAACTATGGCTACACCTTC; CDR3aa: CAISARDRVNYGYTF
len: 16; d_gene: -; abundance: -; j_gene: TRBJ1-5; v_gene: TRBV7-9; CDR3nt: TGTGCCAGCAGCTTAGCATCAGGGGTTAGCAATCAGCCCCAGCATTTT; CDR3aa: CASSLASGVSNQPQHF
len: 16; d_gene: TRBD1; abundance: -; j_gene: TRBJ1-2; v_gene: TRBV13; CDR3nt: TGTGCCAGCAGCTTAGGACGGGACAGTGGCGCCTATGGCTACACCTTC; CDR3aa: CASSLGRDSGAYGYTF
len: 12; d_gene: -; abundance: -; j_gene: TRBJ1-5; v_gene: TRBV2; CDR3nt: TGTGCCAGCACCAGGGCCGATCAGCCCCAGCATTTT; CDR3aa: CASTRADQPQHF
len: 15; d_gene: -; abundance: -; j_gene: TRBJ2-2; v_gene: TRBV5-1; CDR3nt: TGCGCCAGCAGCTTGGCGAAGACAGGAACCGGGGAGCTGTTTTTT; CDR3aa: CASSLAKTGTGELFF
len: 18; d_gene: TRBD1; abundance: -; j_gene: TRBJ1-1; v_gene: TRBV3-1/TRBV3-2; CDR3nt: TGTGCCAGCAGCCACCGGGACAGGGGGCTCGCCAAGGCCCCTGAAGCTTTCTTT; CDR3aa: CASSHRDRGLAKAPEAFF
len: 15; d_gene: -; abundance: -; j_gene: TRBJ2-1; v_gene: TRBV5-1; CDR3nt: TGCGCCAGCAGCTTACAGGGTACCTCCTACAATGAGCAGTTCTTC; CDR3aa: CASSLQGTSYNEQFF
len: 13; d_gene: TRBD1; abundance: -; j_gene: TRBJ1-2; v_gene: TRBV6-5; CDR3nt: TGTGCCAGCAAATTGACAGGGGACCGTGGCTACACCTTC; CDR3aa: CASKLTGDRGYTF